This passage covers 3 T cell receptor beta chains from one sample sequenced in a study of PD-1 blockade in classical Hodgkin lymphoma. The patients all showed relapse after autologous stem cell transplantation, while their brentuximab vedotin exposure varied. Sequencing used immunoSEQ multiplex PCR; TCRdb keeps in-frame clones, though not all of them. Of 40,000 to 65,000 clones listed, about 85% are singletons. Sample: peripheral blood mononuclear cells (PBMCs), taken at baseline. The source is a human donor with classical Hodgkin lymphoma.

DNA of the CDR3: TGTGCCTGGATAGTAGCGGGAGTCGGTGAGCAGTACTTC. This encodes CAWIVAGVGEQYF. The chain links TRBV30 to TRBJ2-7; 9 nucleotides match TRBD2. Germline trimming cut 4 bases from V and 7 bases from J; bases unmatched to any gene: 8. The CDR3 covers 13 residues. Germline lookup yields CDR1 GTSNPN and CDR2 SVGIG (reference sequence).

The genes are TRBV5-6 and TRBJ1-3; weak D call: TRBD1 (5 bases). This CDR3 contains 14 residues. Between the trimmed V and J ends, which lost 5 bases and 2 bases, there was a span of 11 bases. Germline V CDR1 and CDR2: SGHDT, YYEEEE. CDR3 sequence (DNA): TGTGCCAGCAGACAAACAGGCGCTGGAAACACCATATATTTT. Protein: CASRQTGAGNTIYF.

This chain joins TRBV4-3 and TRBJ1-3; 7 bases fit TRBD1. This CDR3 is 18 amino acids long. The V gene end was trimmed by 0 bases and the J gene end by 1 base; junction bases not matched to a gene: 9. Looked up from germline, CDR1 is LGHNA and CDR2 is YSLEER. DNA of the CDR3: TGCGCCAGCAGCCAAGAAGGGTCCGGGACAGATTCTGGAAACACCATATATTTT. This gives the protein CASSQEGSGTDSGNTIYF.